This T cell receptor beta chain was sequenced for a study of blood T cell repertoires in COVID-19. With 5 bases removed from V and 6 bases from J, the gap between germline ends came to 14 bases. The CDR3 spans 15 residues. Germline CDR1 reads MDHEN; CDR2 reads SYDVKM. Participant age was roughly 18 to 90 years, and participants resided in roughly 25 US areas. This table comes from immunoSEQ multiplex PCR, and its TCRdb copy is limited to in-frame clones, with some not included. The data hold approximately 230,000 clones, with around 86% observed a single time. This clone appeared a few times. This sequence originates from a man aged 35-49 years who had recovered from COVID-19. The sequenced sample consisted of PBMCs or T cells enriched from blood (not recorded which). The V gene is TRBV28, the J gene TRBJ1-6, with TRBD1 as a possible D gene (6 bases). The CDR3 here is CASSPMRGANSPLHF. The CDR3, as DNA: TGTGCCAGCAGTCCCATGCGGGGGGCTAATTCACCCCTCCACTTT.